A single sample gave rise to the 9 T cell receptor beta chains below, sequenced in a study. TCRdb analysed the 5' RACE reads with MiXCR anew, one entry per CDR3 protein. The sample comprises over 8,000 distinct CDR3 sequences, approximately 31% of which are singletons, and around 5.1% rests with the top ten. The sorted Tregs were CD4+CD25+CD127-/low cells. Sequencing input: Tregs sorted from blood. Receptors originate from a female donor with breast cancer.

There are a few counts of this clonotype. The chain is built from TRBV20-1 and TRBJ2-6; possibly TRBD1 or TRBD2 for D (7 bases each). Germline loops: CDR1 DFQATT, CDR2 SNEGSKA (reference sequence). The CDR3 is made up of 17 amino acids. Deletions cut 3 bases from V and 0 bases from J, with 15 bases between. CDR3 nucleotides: TGCAGTGCTAGCCGAGCGGGACAGTCCTCTGGGGCCAACGTCCTGACTTTC. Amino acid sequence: CSASRAGQSSGANVLTF.

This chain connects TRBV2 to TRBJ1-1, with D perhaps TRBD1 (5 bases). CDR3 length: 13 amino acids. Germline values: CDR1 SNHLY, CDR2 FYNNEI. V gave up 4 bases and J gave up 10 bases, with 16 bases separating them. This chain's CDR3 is CASSVTGGSTAFF. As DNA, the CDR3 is TGTGCCAGCAGTGTGACTGGGGGATCGACAGCTTTCTTT. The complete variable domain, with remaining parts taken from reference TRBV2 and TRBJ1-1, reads EPEVTQTPSHQVTQMGQEVILRCVPISNHLYFYWYRQILGQKVEFLVSFYNNEISEKSEIFDDQFSVERPDGSNFTLKIRSTKLEDSAMYFCASSVTGGSTAFFGQGTRLTVV.

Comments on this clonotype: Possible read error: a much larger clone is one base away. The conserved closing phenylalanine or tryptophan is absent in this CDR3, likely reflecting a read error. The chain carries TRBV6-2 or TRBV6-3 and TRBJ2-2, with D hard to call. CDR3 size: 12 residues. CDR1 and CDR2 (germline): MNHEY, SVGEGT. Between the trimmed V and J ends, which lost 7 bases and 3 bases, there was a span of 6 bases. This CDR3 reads CASTHYTGELFS. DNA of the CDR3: TGTGCCAGCACTCACTACACCGGGGAGCTGTTTTCT.

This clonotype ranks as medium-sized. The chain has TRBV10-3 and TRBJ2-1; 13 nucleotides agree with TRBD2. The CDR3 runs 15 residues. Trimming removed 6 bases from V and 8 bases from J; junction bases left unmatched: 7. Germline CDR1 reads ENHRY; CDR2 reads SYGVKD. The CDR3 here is CAISKLAGGSYEQFF. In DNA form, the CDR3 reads TGTGCCATCAGCAAACTAGCGGGAGGGAGCTATGAGCAGTTCTTC.

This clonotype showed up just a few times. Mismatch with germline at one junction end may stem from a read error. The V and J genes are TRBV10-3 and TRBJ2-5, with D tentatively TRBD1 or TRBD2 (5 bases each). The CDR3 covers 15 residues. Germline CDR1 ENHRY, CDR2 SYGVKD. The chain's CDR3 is CAISESLGVPETQYF. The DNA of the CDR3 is TGTGCCATCAGTGAGTCACTAGGGGTCCCAGAGACCCAGTACTTT.

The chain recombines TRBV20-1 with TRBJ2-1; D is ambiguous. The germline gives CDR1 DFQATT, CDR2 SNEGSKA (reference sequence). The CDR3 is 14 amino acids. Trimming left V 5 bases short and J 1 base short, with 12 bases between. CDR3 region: CSAQHTRSYNEQFF. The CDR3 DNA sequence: TGCAGTGCTCAACATACGCGTTCCTACAATGAGCAGTTCTTC.

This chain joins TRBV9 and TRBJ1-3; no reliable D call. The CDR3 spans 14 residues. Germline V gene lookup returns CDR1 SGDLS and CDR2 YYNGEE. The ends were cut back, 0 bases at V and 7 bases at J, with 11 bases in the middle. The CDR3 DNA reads TGTGCCAGCAGCGTAGATTCGGGGTGGAACACCATATATTTT. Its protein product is CASSVDSGWNTIYF.

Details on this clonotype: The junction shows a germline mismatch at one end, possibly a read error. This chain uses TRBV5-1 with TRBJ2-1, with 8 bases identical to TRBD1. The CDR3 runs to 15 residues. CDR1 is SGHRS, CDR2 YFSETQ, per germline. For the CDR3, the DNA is TGCGCCAGCAGCTATACAGGGGGGTCCTACAATGAGCGGTTCTTC. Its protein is CASSYTGGSYNERFF. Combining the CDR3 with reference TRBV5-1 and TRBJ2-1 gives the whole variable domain KAGVTQTPRYLIKTRGQQVTLSCSPISGHRSVSWYQQTPGQGLQFLFEYFSETQRNKGNFPGRFSGRQFSNSRSEMNVSTLELGDSALYLCASSYTGGSYNERFFGPGTRLTVL.

The CDR3 region has the DNA TGTGCCTGGAGTGTATCGTCAATACCCTTTCAGCCCCAGCATTTT. Amino acids: CAWSVSSIPFQPQHF. This chain links TRBV30 with TRBJ1-5, with D unclear. CDR1 and CDR2 from the germline V gene are GTSNPN and SVGIG (reference sequence). Between the trimmed V and J ends, which lost 0 bases and 6 bases, there was a span of 15 bases. This CDR3 is 15 amino acids long.